This T cell receptor (beta chain) is from a study of healthy donors' naive CD4 and CD8 T cells. Starting from around 500 ng of total RNA, TCR libraries were made with linear amplification. TCRdb analysed the reads with MiXCR anew, one entry per CDR3 protein. There are roughly 200,000 distinct CDR3 sequences in the sample; over 60% occur only once, and approximately 2.5% lies in the top ten. The receptor was isolated from a pool of human donors in good health; the sample pools cells from several healthy donors. The sequencing input was naive CD4+ and CD8+ T cells sorted from blood, pooled from several donors.

CDR3 coding DNA: TGTGCCAGCACGTCATACGACGAGCAGTACTTC. Translated: CASTSYDEQYF. The chain uses TRBV6-6 and TRBJ2-7, with D unresolved. The length of the CDR3 is 11 residues. Germline CDR1 MNHNY, CDR2 SVGAGI (reference sequence). V was shortened by 7 bases and J by 5 bases, with 9 bases between the two germline ends.